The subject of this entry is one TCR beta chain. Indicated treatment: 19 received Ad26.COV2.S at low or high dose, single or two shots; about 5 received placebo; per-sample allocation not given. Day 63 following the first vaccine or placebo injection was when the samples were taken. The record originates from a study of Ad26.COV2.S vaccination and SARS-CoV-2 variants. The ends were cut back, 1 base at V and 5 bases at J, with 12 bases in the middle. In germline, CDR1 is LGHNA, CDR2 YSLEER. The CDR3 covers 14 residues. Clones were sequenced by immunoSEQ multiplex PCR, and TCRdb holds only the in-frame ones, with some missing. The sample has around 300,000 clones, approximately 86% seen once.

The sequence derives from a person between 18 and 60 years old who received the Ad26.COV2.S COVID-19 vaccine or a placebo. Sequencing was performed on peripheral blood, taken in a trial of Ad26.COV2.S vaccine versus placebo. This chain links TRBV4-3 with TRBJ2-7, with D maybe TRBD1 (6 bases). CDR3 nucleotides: TGCGCCAGCAGCCAAGTAGGAAGGGACAACGAGCAGTACTTC. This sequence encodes CASSQVGRDNEQYF.